The 4 T cell receptor beta chains listed next were all sequenced from one sample in a study of cytomegalovirus exposure and HLA in healthy donors. The assay was immunoSEQ multiplex PCR, and TCRdb's table has in-frame clones only and misses some. The table shows approximately 64,000 clones, with around 88% occurring only once. The sequencing sample was made of PBMCs. These receptors were collected from a woman in her late teens or twenties in good health and CMV-seronegative.

The chain employs TRBV5-1 and TRBJ2-3; 15 bases fit TRBD2. Germline V gives CDR1 SGHRS, CDR2 YFSETQ. Germline trimming cut 4 bases from V and 8 bases from J; bases unmatched to any gene: 14. The CDR3 loop spans 18 amino acids. The CDR3 region is CASSRNGLAGGHRGTQYF. DNA for the CDR3: TGCGCCAGCAGCCGGAACGGACTAGCGGGGGGGCACAGAGGTACGCAGTATTTT.

V usage is TRBV5-1 and J usage is TRBJ2-2; maybe TRBD1 (5 bases). Germline V gene sequence: CDR1 SGHRS, CDR2 YFSETQ. Trimming left V 10 bases short and J 8 bases short, with 12 bases between. The CDR3 has 11 residues. CDR3 loop: CALTYRGELFF. CDR3 DNA sequence: TGCGCCCTAACATACAGGGGGGAGCTGTTTTTT.

The chain has TRBV7-9 and TRBJ2-5; 11 nucleotides agree with TRBD2. J lost 5 bases, V lost 5 bases, and 16 bases had no gene match. Germline CDR1 SEHNR, CDR2 FQNEAQ (reference sequence). The CDR3 extends over 18 amino acids. In nucleotides, the CDR3 is TGTGCCAGCAGCCCACGGCTTAGCGGGGGGGGGCCCGGCGAGACCCAGTACTTC. Amino acids: CASSPRLSGGGPGETQYF.

The rearrangement links TRBV9 to TRBJ2-1; TRBD2 is a possible D gene (6 bases). The V and J ends lost 4 bases and 4 bases respectively, with 18 bases between them. The CDR3 contains 16 residues. Germline assignment: CDR1 SGDLS and CDR2 YYNGEE. For the CDR3, the DNA is TGTGCCAGCAGCCCCCGCACTAGCAACGCTTACAATGAGCAGTTCTTC. It specifies CASSPRTSNAYNEQFF. Full variable domain (missing parts from reference TRBV9 and TRBJ2-1): DSGVTQTPKHLITATGQRVTLRCSPRSGDLSVYWYQQSLDQGLQFLIQYYNGEERAKGNILERFSAQQFPDLHSELNLSSLELGDSALYFCASSPRTSNAYNEQFFGPGTRLTVL.